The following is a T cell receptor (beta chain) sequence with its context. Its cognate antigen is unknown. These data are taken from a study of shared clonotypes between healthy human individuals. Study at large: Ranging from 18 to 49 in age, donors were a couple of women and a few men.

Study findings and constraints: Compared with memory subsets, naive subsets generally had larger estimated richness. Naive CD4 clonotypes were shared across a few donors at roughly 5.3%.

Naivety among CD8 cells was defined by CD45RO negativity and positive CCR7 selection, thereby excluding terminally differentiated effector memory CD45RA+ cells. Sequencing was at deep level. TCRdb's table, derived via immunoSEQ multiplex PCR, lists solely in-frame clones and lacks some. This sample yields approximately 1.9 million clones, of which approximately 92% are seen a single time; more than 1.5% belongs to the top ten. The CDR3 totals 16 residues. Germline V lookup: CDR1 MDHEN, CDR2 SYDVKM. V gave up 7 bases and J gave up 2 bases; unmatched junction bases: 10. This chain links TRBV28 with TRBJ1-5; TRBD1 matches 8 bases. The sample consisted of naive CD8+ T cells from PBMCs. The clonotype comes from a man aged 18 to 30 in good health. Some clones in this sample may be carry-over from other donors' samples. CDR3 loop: CASTVDREYGNQPQHF. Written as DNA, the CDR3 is TGTGCCAGCACCGTGGACAGGGAGTATGGCAATCAGCCCCAGCATTTT.